Below are 30 T cell receptor beta chains sequenced from a single sample in a study of cytomegalovirus exposure and HLA in healthy donors. The PCR ran on 60 Vbeta and 13 Jbeta primers. Sequenced by immunoSEQ multiplex PCR; TCRdb stores in-frame clones only, minus some. This sample's table reports 150,000 to 200,000 clones. Input material: PBMCs. These receptors were collected from a young woman in good health and CMV-seropositive.

The genes are TRBV15 and TRBJ1-4, with TRBD1 matching over 8 bases. V lost 3 bases, J lost 4 bases, and 7 bases stayed unmatched. The CDR3 consists of 16 residues. CDR1 is LNHNV and CDR2 is YYDKDF in the germline V gene (reference sequence). The CDR3 sequence: CATSSRTGKLNEKLFF. Written as DNA, the CDR3 is TGTGCCACCAGCAGTCGGACAGGGAAACTTAATGAAAAACTGTTTTTT.

This chain uses TRBV5-1 with TRBJ1-3, with D possibly matching TRBD1 (6 bases). Trimming left V 4 bases short and J 0 bases short, with 14 bases between. The CDR3 is 16 residues long. From germline, CDR1 is SGHRS and CDR2 YFSETQ. The CDR3 sequence: CASSPNEQGSGNTIYF. CDR3 sequence (DNA): TGCGCCAGCAGCCCGAACGAACAGGGCTCTGGAAACACCATATATTTT.

V usage is TRBV30 and J usage is TRBJ1-1; no reliable D call. V gave up 0 bases and J gave up 1 base, with 6 bases separating them. Germline V gives CDR1 GTSNPN, CDR2 SVGIG (reference sequence). This CDR3 is built from 13 residues. The CDR3 region has the DNA TGTGCCTGGAGTGTTCGGAGGAACACTGAAGCTTTCTTT. The encoded protein is CAWSVRRNTEAFF. The variable domain in full, completed from reference TRBV30 and TRBJ1-1, reads SQTIHQWPATLVQPVGSPLSLECTVEGTSNPNLYWYRQAAGRGLQLLFYSVGIGQISSEVPQNLSASRPQDRQFILSSKKLLLSDSGFYLCAWSVRRNTEAFFGQGTRLTVV.

The V call is TRBV15, the J call TRBJ2-6; 11 bases fit TRBD1. Germline assignment: CDR1 LNHNV and CDR2 YYDKDF (reference sequence). V dropped 2 bases and J dropped 2; count of bases not matched to a gene: 8. The CDR3 spans 19 residues. The chain's CDR3 is CATSRTTGTGGTGANVLTF. DNA of the CDR3: TGTGCCACCAGCAGAACAACCGGGACAGGGGGGACTGGGGCCAACGTCCTGACTTTC. Drawing the rest from reference TRBV15 and TRBJ2-6, the complete variable domain is DAMVIQNPRYQVTQFGKPVTLSCSQTLNHNVMYWYQQKSSQAPKLLFHYYDKDFNNEADTPDNFQSRRPNTSFCFLDIRSPGLGDTAMYLCATSRTTGTGGTGANVLTFGAGSRLTVL.

J is TRBJ1-1 and V is TRBV18, with TRBD1 matching over 7 bases. CDR1 is KGHSH and CDR2 is LQKENI in the germline V gene. This CDR3 comprises 15 residues. Losses at the gene ends were 3 bases for V and 4 bases for J; bases not matched to a gene: 8. As DNA, the CDR3 is TGTGCCAGCTCACCTCTCCCTTGGGACAGCACTGAAGCTTTCTTT. This encodes CASSPLPWDSTEAFF.

The chain has TRBV7-8 and TRBJ2-6; 12 nucleotides match TRBD1. Unmatched junction bases numbered 8, after V lost 5 bases and J lost 0 bases. The CDR3 extends over 19 amino acids. The germline V gene encodes CDR1 SGHVS and CDR2 FQNEAQ. The CDR3 spells CASSPLPGQGASGANVLTF. CDR3 sequence (DNA): TGTGCCAGCAGCCCACTCCCGGGACAGGGGGCCTCTGGGGCCAACGTCCTGACTTTC.

In DNA, the CDR3 is TGCGCCAGCAGCCCCGGCGCGTTCCGGGACACCTACGAGCAGTACTTC. Translating it yields CASSPGAFRDTYEQYF. This chain joins TRBV4-1 and TRBJ2-7; the D gene is possibly TRBD1 (6 bases). The germline V and J ends were trimmed by 4 bases and 2 bases, with 18 bases remaining between them. CDR1 is MGHRA, CDR2 YSYEKL, per germline. This CDR3 comprises 16 residues.

This chain uses TRBV27 with TRBJ2-1, with 9 bases fitting TRBD2. The CDR3 consists of 14 residues. Germline V lookup: CDR1 MNHEY, CDR2 SMNVEV (reference sequence). The trim removed 7 bases at V and 6 bases at J, leaving 7 bases unmatched. CDR3: CASTGGGRGNEQFF. The CDR3 DNA reads TGTGCCAGCACCGGGGGCGGGAGGGGCAATGAGCAGTTCTTC.

The genes are TRBV30 and TRBJ1-2; 9 bases agree with TRBD1. This CDR3 contains 15 residues. Trimming at V came to 3 bases and at J to 1 base, leaving 6 bases not matched to a gene. Germline CDR1 GTSNPN, CDR2 SVGIG (reference sequence). The chain's CDR3 is CAWREGQGGNYGYTF. For the CDR3, the DNA is TGTGCCTGGAGGGAGGGACAGGGAGGTAACTATGGCTACACCTTC.

This chain connects TRBV13 to TRBJ2-3; 7 nucleotides align to TRBD1. V lost 9 bases, J lost 5 bases, and 11 bases stayed unmatched. Per germline, CDR1 PRHDT and CDR2 FYEKMQ (reference sequence). The CDR3 length is 14 residues. DNA for the CDR3: TGTGCCAGGAGTTCGAGACAGGGCGGAGATACGCAGTATTTT. It specifies CARSSRQGGDTQYF.

The chain combines TRBV2 with TRBJ1-3; 11 bases line up with TRBD1. The CDR3 sequence is 16 residues long. Germline CDR1 SNHLY, CDR2 FYNNEI. With 7 bases clipped from V and 6 bases from J, the junction kept 11 bases outside the gene matches. CDR3 coding DNA: TGTGCCAGCATGGCCCGGACAGGGGGCTTCACAAACACCATATATTTT. Encoded protein: CASMARTGGFTNTIYF.

This chain links TRBV28 with TRBJ2-3, with 16 bases identical to TRBD2. The V segment lost 3 bases and the J segment 4 bases; nucleotides outside the gene matches: 4. CDR3 length: 17 amino acids. CDR1 and CDR2 from the germline V gene are MDHEN and SYDVKM. CDR3: CASSLGLAGGLADTQYF. The CDR3 DNA is TGTGCCAGCAGTTTGGGACTAGCGGGGGGGCTGGCAGATACGCAGTATTTT.

J is TRBJ2-7 and V is TRBV10-1; D is possibly TRBD2 (6 bases). The CDR3 spans 12 residues. Germline CDR1 reads WNHNN; CDR2 reads SYGVQD (reference sequence). Trimming took off 5 bases at V and 7 bases at J, with 12 bases between the two ends. In DNA form, the CDR3 reads TGCGCCAGCAGTAGGACTACCGGGGAGCAGTACTTC. Protein product: CASSRTTGEQYF.

The rearrangement links TRBV5-1 to TRBJ2-3; 10 positions match TRBD2. V gave up 2 bases and J gave up 5 bases; unmatched junction bases: 2. Germline values: CDR1 SGHRS, CDR2 YFSETQ. CDR3 length equals 14 residues. The CDR3 protein is CASSFASGGDTQYF. The CDR3 region has the DNA TGCGCCAGCAGCTTCGCTAGCGGGGGAGATACGCAGTATTTT. Combining the CDR3 with reference TRBV5-1 and TRBJ2-3 gives the whole variable domain KAGVTQTPRYLIKTRGQQVTLSCSPISGHRSVSWYQQTPGQGLQFLFEYFSETQRNKGNFPGRFSGRQFSNSRSEMNVSTLELGDSALYLCASSFASGGDTQYFGPGTRLTVL.

The CDR3 region has the DNA TGTGCCAGCTCATCCGGACAGGGAAATTCATATGGCTACACCTTC. Amino acids: CASSSGQGNSYGYTF. The J gene is TRBJ1-2, the V gene TRBV18; 8 bases align to TRBD1. Germline V gene sequence: CDR1 KGHSH, CDR2 LQKENI. V lost 5 bases and J lost 5; bases outside the gene matches: 10. This CDR3 contains 15 residues.

This chain uses TRBV7-9 with TRBJ1-2; TRBD1 matches 7 bases. The CDR3 spans 15 residues. Germline V gives CDR1 SEHNR, CDR2 FQNEAQ (reference sequence). With V trimmed by 5 bases and J by 3 bases, 9 bases remained unmatched. The DNA for the CDR3 is TGTGCCAGCAGCAAAAACAGGGGTGTCGACTATGGCTACACCTTC. The encoded protein is CASSKNRGVDYGYTF.

This rearrangement joins TRBV2 to TRBJ2-7; 10 nucleotides agree with TRBD2. V shed 3 bases and J 7 bases; nucleotides not matched to a gene: 6. CDR1 is SNHLY, CDR2 FYNNEI, per germline. CDR3 length: 14 residues. The CDR3 reads CASSDSSGRDEQYF. DNA of the CDR3: TGTGCCAGCAGTGATTCTAGCGGGAGAGATGAGCAGTACTTC.

CDR3 sequence reads: CASSPNGAGGAGYTF. The CDR3 nucleotides are TGCGCCAGCAGCCCAAATGGGGCAGGCGGGGCTGGCTACACCTTC. The chain employs TRBV5-1 and TRBJ1-2, with a tentative D call TRBD1 (5 bases). Trimming took 4 bases from V and 7 from J, leaving 20 bases between them. This CDR3 contains 15 residues. CDR1 is SGHRS and CDR2 is YFSETQ in the germline V gene.

The rearrangement joins TRBV7-9 to TRBJ2-5; 8 bases map to TRBD2. CDR3 length: 15 amino acids. Germline loops: CDR1 SEHNR, CDR2 FQNEAQ (reference sequence). V dropped 5 bases and J dropped 5; count of bases not matched to a gene: 10. The CDR3 DNA follows: TGTGCCAGCAGCCGAGCGGGAGTTATCGGTGAGACCCAGTACTTC. It codes for CASSRAGVIGETQYF.

The genes are TRBV28 and TRBJ1-5; D is uncertain. V shed 3 bases and J shed 2 bases, with 8 bases lying between them. The germline gives CDR1 MDHEN, CDR2 SYDVKM. The CDR3 sequence is 14 residues long. The CDR3 nucleotides are TGTGCCAGCAGTTTGTTGAGGGGCAATCAGCCCCAGCATTTT. Its translation is CASSLLRGNQPQHF.

The chain employs TRBV19 and TRBJ1-5; D unresolved. V was cut by 11 bases and J by 1 base, with 15 bases left in between. This CDR3 comprises 14 residues. Germline V gene sequence: CDR1 LNHDA, CDR2 SQIVND (reference sequence). The CDR3 loop reads CASEYAKSNQPQHF. DNA of the CDR3: TGTGCCTCCGAGTACGCGAAGAGCAATCAGCCCCAGCATTTT.

The genes are TRBV5-8 and TRBJ1-1, with D perhaps TRBD1 (6 bases). V shed 3 bases and J shed 0 bases, with 9 bases lying between them. In germline, CDR1 is SGHTS, CDR2 YDEGEE. There are 14 residues in the CDR3. The CDR3 is CASSYRDMNTEAFF. DNA of the CDR3: TGTGCCAGCAGCTACAGGGACATGAACACTGAAGCTTTCTTT.

This chain links TRBV12-5 with TRBJ2-7; no clear D. Trimming pared 0 bases from V and 6 bases from J, leaving 18 bases between. Germline V gene sequence: CDR1 LGHNT, CDR2 FRNRAP. This CDR3 comprises 16 residues. Written as DNA, the CDR3 is TGTGCTAGTGGTTTGGTACCGACACTCACTCCACTCGAGCAGTACTTC. Its protein is CASGLVPTLTPLEQYF.

In nucleotides, the CDR3 is TGTGCCAGCAGCCGGCTAGTCGACTCCTACAATGAGCAGTTCTTC. This codes for CASSRLVDSYNEQFF. The genes are TRBV6-6 and TRBJ2-1; no clear D gene. The germline CDR1 and CDR2 sequences are MNHNY and SVGAGI (reference sequence). The ends were cut back, 6 bases at V and 0 bases at J, with 12 bases in the middle. The CDR3 is 15 amino acids.

V and J are TRBV13 and TRBJ2-1; possibly TRBD1 for D (5 bases). CDR3 length: 14 amino acids. Germline CDR1 reads PRHDT; CDR2 reads FYEKMQ (reference sequence). The V end lost 2 bases, the J end lost 4 bases, and 9 bases lay between the germline ends. The CDR3 protein is CASSLIQGYNEQFF. CDR3 nucleotides: TGTGCCAGCAGCTTAATCCAGGGTTACAATGAGCAGTTCTTC.

This chain links TRBV7-9 with TRBJ2-2, with 7 bases aligning to TRBD1. The V gene end was trimmed by 7 bases and the J gene end by 8 bases; junction bases not matched to a gene: 16. The CDR3 extends over 16 amino acids. From germline, CDR1 is SEHNR and CDR2 FQNEAQ (reference sequence). The CDR3 loop is CASIPKGGHTKGELFF. The CDR3 DNA reads TGTGCCAGCATCCCAAAAGGGGGCCACACGAAGGGGGAGCTGTTTTTT.

The J gene is TRBJ2-7, the V gene TRBV5-1; 7 bases are a match to TRBD2. Germline V gene sequence: CDR1 SGHRS, CDR2 YFSETQ. Unmatched junction bases numbered 13, after V lost 4 bases and J lost 6 bases. The CDR3 sequence is 15 residues long. The CDR3 nucleotides read TGCGCCAGCAGCCGGGACTACCCAGCCTTTAGCGAGCAGTACTTC. It encodes CASSRDYPAFSEQYF.

This chain connects TRBV6-5 to TRBJ2-7; D is possibly TRBD1 (5 bases). V shed 2 bases and J shed 3 bases, with 8 bases lying between them. The V gene's germline CDR1 is MNHEY and CDR2 SVGAGI. The CDR3 sequence is 13 residues long. CDR3 DNA: TGTGCCAGCAGTTACCGGCAGGGCTACGAGCAGTACTTC. Its protein is CASSYRQGYEQYF.

The chain employs TRBV19 and TRBJ1-1, with TRBD1 matching 8 bases. CDR3 length: 14 amino acids. Germline V gene sequence: CDR1 LNHDA, CDR2 SQIVND (reference sequence). The J segment lost 0 bases and the V segment lost 8 bases, leaving 5 bases of the junction unmatched. CDR3 region: CASSGGHLNTEAFF. CDR3 nucleotide sequence: TGTGCCAGTTCAGGGGGCCACCTGAACACTGAAGCTTTCTTT.

The chain links TRBV7-7 to TRBJ2-5, with 11 bases fitting TRBD2. With 3 bases clipped from V and 1 base from J, the junction kept 7 bases outside the gene matches. This CDR3 comprises 17 residues. Germline V lookup: CDR1 SSHAT, CDR2 FNYEAQ (reference sequence). CDR3 sequence (DNA): TGTGCCAGCAGCTTTATCCCGGGACTAGCGGTCCAAGAGACCCAGTACTTC. This sequence encodes CASSFIPGLAVQETQYF.